This TCR beta chain was documented in a study of blood T cell repertoires in COVID-19. At the level of the study: Acute and convalescent COVID-19 specimens originated in the United States, Italy and Spain. PBMCs, B-cell-depleted T cells, or T cells provided the cDNA or gDNA that made up the material.

Authors' data handling: Using reference gene primer amplification, nucleated cell counts were estimated. Only in-frame clones appear in the TCRdb table, and some are missing; sequencing was by immunoSEQ multiplex PCR. The DNA was the basis for D and trimming; V, J and clone size are from that table. The sample records 300,000 or so clones, about 88% being singletons. The source is a man aged 70 or older with acute or convalescent COVID-19. The sample taken for sequencing was peripheral blood.

CDR3 in amino acids: CASSPEGFSYEQYF. The CDR3 nucleotides are TGTGCCAGCAGCCCGGAGGGCTTTTCCTACGAGCAGTACTTC. This sequence joins TRBV7-8 and TRBJ2-7; the D gene is possibly TRBD2 (6 bases). CDR1 and CDR2 (germline): SGHVS, FQNEAQ. V was clipped by 5 bases and J by 1 base, with 12 bases between them. The CDR3 has 14 amino acids.